This T cell receptor beta chain is from a study of technical replicates of blood from a handful of donors. The length of the CDR3 is 16 residues. The V gene lost 0 bases and the J gene lost 0 bases, with 6 bases spanning the gap. CDR1 and CDR2 from the germline V gene are LNHNV and YYDKDF (reference sequence). In this sample, this clone turned up a few times. Some clones are missing from TCRdb's copy, which holds only in-frame ones; the method was immunoSEQ multiplex PCR. Altogether 55,000 to 75,000 clones are present, over 85% being singletons, with the ten largest covering around 3%. The clonotype comes from a human donor in good health. Some clones in this sample may be carry-over from other donors' samples. The chain employs TRBV15 and TRBJ2-6; a possible D gene is TRBD1 (5 bases). Sequenced input: PBMCs. The CDR3 DNA follows: TGTGCCACCAGCAGAGATGGGGCCTCTGGGGCCAACGTCCTGACTTTC. Protein: CATSRDGASGANVLTF.